The rows below give T cell receptor beta chains drawn from one sample of a study of blood T cells in healthy people across ages. TCRdb fed the 5' RACE reads into MiXCR, producing one record per CDR3 protein. The repertoire includes 1 million to 1.2 million distinct CDR3 sequences, 35% to 45% of them detected once, and roughly 14% sits in the top ten. The sequenced sample was blood. Receptors were obtained from a man aged 18 to 35 in good health. CDR3s include the opening cysteine and the closing phenylalanine or tryptophan. The order of the fields is CDR3 protein, CDR3 DNA, D gene, J gene, clone size, V gene. D genes are given only for firm matches. Clone sizes are given selectively: once, few, many, or a class where the clone is expanded.

CSARAGNYQPQHF | TGCAGTGCTAGAGCCGGGAATTATCAGCCCCAGCATTTT | NA | TRBJ1-5 | NA | TRBV20-1
CASSQDYSGGNTGELFF | TGCGCCAGCAGCCAAGATTATAGCGGGGGGAACACCGGGGAGCTGTTTTTT | TRBD2 | TRBJ2-2 | NA | TRBV4-3
CASSYGGAIYNEQFF | TGTGCCAGCAGTTATGGCGGGGCAATCTACAATGAGCAGTTCTTC | NA | TRBJ2-1 | few | TRBV6-2/TRBV6-3
CASSEQGGSNQPQHF | TGTGCCAGCAGTGAGCAGGGGGGGAGCAATCAGCCCCAGCATTTT | TRBD1 | TRBJ1-5 | NA | TRBV2
CASSLYRGLSTDTQYF | TGTGCCAGCAGTTTATACCGGGGACTAAGCACAGATACGCAGTATTTT | TRBD2 | TRBJ2-3 | NA | TRBV28
CASTPSPGPTDTQYF | TGTGCCAGCACCCCATCCCCGGGCCCGACAGATACGCAGTATTTT | NA | TRBJ2-3 | NA | TRBV6-2/TRBV6-3
CSAREDRGDGYTF | TGCAGTGCTAGAGAAGACAGGGGTGACGGCTACACCTTC | TRBD1 | TRBJ1-2 | NA | TRBV20-1
CASSVTLTSGGLSSYNEQYF | TGTGCCAGCAGCGTAACATTGACTAGCGGGGGCCTGAGCTCCTACAATGAGCAGTACTTC | TRBD2 | TRBJ2-7 | few | TRBV9
CASSQEWGDTGELFF | TGCGCCAGCAGCCAAGAGTGGGGGGACACCGGGGAGCTGTTTTTT | NA | TRBJ2-2 | few | TRBV4-3
CAISGSLEGQPQHF | TGTGCCATCAGTGGTTCCCTTGAGGGTCAGCCCCAGCATTTT | NA | TRBJ1-5 | few | TRBV10-3
CASSSPDRVGNEQFF | TGTGCCAGCAGCTCCCCGGACAGGGTCGGCAATGAGCAGTTCTTC | TRBD1 | TRBJ2-1 | NA | TRBV7-9
CSAEGGVYGYTF | TGCAGTGCAGAAGGCGGGGTCTATGGCTACACCTTC | NA | TRBJ1-2 | few | TRBV20-1
CSVGSGKNEKLFF | TGCAGCGTTGGGAGTGGGAAGAATGAAAAACTGTTTTTT | NA | TRBJ1-4 | NA | TRBV29-1
CASNRGQRNQPQHF | TGTGCCAGCAACCGGGGACAGCGTAATCAGCCCCAGCATTTT | TRBD1 | TRBJ1-5 | NA | TRBV6-2/TRBV6-3
CASSLGQAIEAFF | TGTGCCAGCAGCCTGGGACAGGCCATTGAAGCTTTCTTT | TRBD1 | TRBJ1-1 | NA | TRBV13
CATSDQASSGANVLTF | TGTGCCACCAGTGACCAAGCTTCCTCTGGGGCCAACGTCCTGACTTTC | NA | TRBJ2-6 | NA | TRBV24-1
CASSSMIHTYEQYF | TGTGCCAGCAGCTCCATGATACACACCTACGAGCAGTACTTC | NA | TRBJ2-7 | NA | TRBV7-2
CASSTRLAGYTDTQYF | TGTGCCAGCAGCACCCGACTAGCGGGGTACACAGATACGCAGTATTTT | TRBD2 | TRBJ2-3 | few | TRBV7-2
CASSVLAAQETQYF | TGTGCCAGCAGTGTTCTAGCGGCTCAAGAGACCCAGTACTTC | TRBD2 | TRBJ2-5 | few | TRBV2
CTSSFPGMNTEAFF | TGTACCAGCAGTTTTCCGGGAATGAACACTGAAGCTTTCTTT | NA | TRBJ1-1 | NA | TRBV12-3/TRBV12-4
CASRERQASYNEQFF | TGTGCCAGCCGTGAACGACAGGCGTCCTACAATGAGCAGTTCTTC | NA | TRBJ2-1 | few | TRBV5-5
CASRLTGGPYNEQFF | TGTGCCAGCAGATTAACGGGGGGTCCCTACAATGAGCAGTTCTTC | TRBD2 | TRBJ2-1 | many | TRBV12-3/TRBV12-4
CSASSDLGRAEAFF | TGCAGTGCTAGTAGCGACCTGGGGAGGGCTGAAGCTTTCTTT | NA | TRBJ1-1 | few | TRBV20-1
CASSPRLLAEKLFF | TGTGCCAGCAGTCCAAGGCTTCTTGCTGAAAAACTGTTTTTT | NA | TRBJ1-4 | NA | TRBV12-3/TRBV12-4
CASSLEAAYSEQFF | TGTGCCAGCAGTTTAGAGGCGGCTTACAGTGAGCAGTTCTTC | NA | TRBJ2-1 | NA | TRBV12-3/TRBV12-4
CASSQWGPGTQYF | TGTGCCAGCAGCCAATGGGGGCCCGGTACGCAGTATTTT | NA | TRBJ2-3 | NA | TRBV4-2
CASSFSWGQGKSMETQYF | TGTGCCAGCAGCTTTAGCTGGGGACAGGGAAAATCTATGGAGACCCAGTACTTC | TRBD1 | TRBJ2-5 | NA | TRBV7-8
CAISDESITDTQYF | TGTGCCATCAGCGACGAGAGTATCACAGATACGCAGTATTTT | NA | TRBJ2-3 | few | TRBV10-3
CASSQDPGLAPNEQYF | TGCGCCAGCAGCCAAGACCCGGGACTAGCCCCTAATGAGCAGTACTTC | TRBD2 | TRBJ2-7 | NA | TRBV4-1
CSASQGASTDTQYF | TGCAGTGCTAGCCAGGGGGCCAGCACAGATACGCAGTATTTT | TRBD1 | TRBJ2-3 | NA | TRBV20-1
CASSSFIEGLDTQYF | TGTGCCAGCAGCTCCTTTATCGAGGGGTTGGATACGCAGTATTTT | NA | TRBJ2-3 | NA | TRBV7-9
CASSFQASDYNEQFF | TGTGCCAGCAGTTTCCAGGCTAGCGATTACAATGAGCAGTTCTTC | NA | TRBJ2-1 | NA | TRBV12-3/TRBV12-4
CSLTDRTPYNEQFF | TGCTCCCTAACTGACCGGACACCTTACAATGAGCAGTTCTTC | NA | TRBJ2-1 | NA | TRBV20-1
CASSRTIQGAGELFF | TGTGCCAGCAGCCGGACGATACAGGGGGCCGGGGAGCTGTTTTTT | TRBD1 | TRBJ2-2 | NA | TRBV7-9
CASSFPDPGGGGYTF | TGTGCCAGCAGCTTCCCCGACCCGGGAGGAGGGGGCTACACCTTC | NA | TRBJ1-2 | few | TRBV7-9
CASSLADGNTEAFF | TGTGCCAGCAGCTTGGCCGACGGGAACACTGAAGCTTTCTTT | NA | TRBJ1-1 | NA | TRBV5-5
CSASIAADTQYF | TGCAGTGCTAGTATAGCGGCAGATACGCAGTATTTT | NA | TRBJ2-3 | few | TRBV20-1
CASSFADTYNKQFF | TGTGCCAGCAGTTTTGCTGACACCTACAATAAGCAGTTCTTC | NA | TRBJ2-1 | NA | TRBV12-3/TRBV12-4
CASSSDAWSYGYTF | TGTGCCAGCAGTTCGGACGCCTGGAGCTATGGCTACACCTTC | NA | TRBJ1-2 | many | TRBV12-3/TRBV12-4
CSARARIDEQYF | TGCAGTGCTAGAGCCCGCATCGACGAGCAGTACTTC | NA | TRBJ2-7 | few | TRBV20-1
CASSLRRGAFTKNIQYF | TGTGCCAGCAGCTTAAGGCGGGGGGCTTTTACCAAAAACATTCAGTACTTC | TRBD2 | TRBJ2-4 | once | TRBV7-2
CASRTGTGGDTYYGYTF | TGTGCCAGCCGCACCGGGACAGGGGGAGATACCTACTATGGCTACACCTTC | TRBD1 | TRBJ1-2 | once | TRBV27
CASSMTGNFDGYTF | TGTGCCAGCAGCATGACAGGGAATTTCGATGGCTACACCTTC | TRBD1 | TRBJ1-2 | many | TRBV7-3
CASSDDRVSGETQYF | TGTGCCAGCAGTGATGACAGGGTTTCTGGAGAGACCCAGTACTTC | TRBD1 | TRBJ2-5 | few | TRBV25-1
CASSQGGFKNEQFF | TGCGCCAGCAGCCAGGGAGGGTTTAAAAATGAGCAGTTCTTC | TRBD2 | TRBJ2-1 | NA | TRBV4-3
CASTRESAGGRRLYNEQFF | TGTGCCAGCACCCGTGAGTCAGCGGGGGGGCGTCGGTTATACAATGAGCAGTTCTTC | TRBD2 | TRBJ2-1 | NA | TRBV7-9
CASSKEGRGSRLNYGYTF | TGTGCCAGCAGCAAAGAGGGCAGGGGCTCACGCTTAAACTATGGCTACACCTTC | NA | TRBJ1-2 | NA | TRBV21-1
CASTWGDREGQPQHF | TGCGCCAGCACGTGGGGGGACAGGGAAGGACAGCCCCAGCATTTT | TRBD1 | TRBJ1-5 | NA | TRBV5-1
CSAEPWGGETQYF | TGCAGCGCTGAGCCGTGGGGCGGGGAGACCCAGTACTTC | NA | TRBJ2-5 | few | TRBV29-1
CASSHRDQETQYF | TGTGCCAGCAGCCACCGGGACCAAGAGACCCAGTACTTC | NA | TRBJ2-5 | many | TRBV5-6
CSPDPQGLSNGYTF | TGCAGTCCAGATCCACAGGGATTAAGTAATGGCTACACCTTC | NA | TRBJ1-2 | few | TRBV20-1
CASSVTRGGRTDTQYF | TGTGCCAGCAGCGTGACGCGGGGGGGCCGAACAGATACGCAGTATTTT | TRBD2 | TRBJ2-3 | NA | TRBV9
CSAQRLAGEKETQYF | TGCAGTGCTCAAAGACTAGCGGGGGAAAAAGAGACCCAGTACTTC | TRBD2 | TRBJ2-5 | few | TRBV20-1
CASSGPDRGRTEAFF | TGTGCCAGCAGCGGACCGGACAGGGGGCGAACTGAAGCTTTCTTT | TRBD1 | TRBJ1-1 | NA | TRBV6-2/TRBV6-3
CASSLVPGRNTDTQYF | TGCGCCAGCAGCTTGGTACCGGGGAGGAACACAGATACGCAGTATTTT | NA | TRBJ2-3 | few | TRBV5-1
CASSVEEPGQVNTGELFF | TGTGCCAGCAGCGTAGAGGAGCCGGGACAGGTGAACACCGGGGAGCTGTTTTTT | TRBD1 | TRBJ2-2 | few | TRBV9
CASSLGWWRTGKEKNSYNEQFF | TGTGCCAGCAGCTTAGGGTGGTGGCGGACAGGGAAAGAGAAGAACTCCTACAATGAGCAGTTCTTC | TRBD1 | TRBJ2-1 | NA | TRBV11-2
CSARRGAGTDTQYF | TGCAGTGCTAGGCGGGGGGCGGGGACAGATACGCAGTATTTT | TRBD2 | TRBJ2-3 | NA | TRBV20-1
CAIRAGTGNNEQFF | TGTGCCATCAGGGCCGGGACGGGAAACAATGAGCAGTTCTTC | NA | TRBJ2-1 | NA | TRBV10-3
CASSLRGGTGAYNEQFF | TGCGCCAGCAGCCTAAGAGGCGGGACAGGGGCTTACAATGAGCAGTTCTTC | TRBD1 | TRBJ2-1 | NA | TRBV5-1